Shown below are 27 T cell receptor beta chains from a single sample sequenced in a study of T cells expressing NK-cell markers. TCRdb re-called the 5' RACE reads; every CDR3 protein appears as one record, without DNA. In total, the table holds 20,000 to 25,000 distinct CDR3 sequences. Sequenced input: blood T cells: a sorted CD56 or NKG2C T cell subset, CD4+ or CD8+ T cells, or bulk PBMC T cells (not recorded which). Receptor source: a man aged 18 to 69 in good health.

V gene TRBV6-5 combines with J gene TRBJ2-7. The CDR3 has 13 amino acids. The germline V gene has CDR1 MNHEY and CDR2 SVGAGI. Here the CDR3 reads CASSYSRGYEQYF.

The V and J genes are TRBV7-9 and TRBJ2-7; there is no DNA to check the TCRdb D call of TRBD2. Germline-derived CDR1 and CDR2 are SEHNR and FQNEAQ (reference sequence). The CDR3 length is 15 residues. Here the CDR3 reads CASSPLISDGPEQYF.

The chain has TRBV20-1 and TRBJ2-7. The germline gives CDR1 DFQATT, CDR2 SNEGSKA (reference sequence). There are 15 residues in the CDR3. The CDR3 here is CSGHSISDSSYEQYF.

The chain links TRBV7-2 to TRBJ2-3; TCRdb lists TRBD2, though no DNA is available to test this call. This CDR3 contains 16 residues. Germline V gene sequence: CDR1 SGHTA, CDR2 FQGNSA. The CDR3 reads CASSWGLAGSTDTQYF.

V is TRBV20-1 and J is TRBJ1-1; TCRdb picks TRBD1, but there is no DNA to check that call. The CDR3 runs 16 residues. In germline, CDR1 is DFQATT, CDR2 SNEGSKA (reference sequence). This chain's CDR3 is CSAPRGAKGLNTEAFF.

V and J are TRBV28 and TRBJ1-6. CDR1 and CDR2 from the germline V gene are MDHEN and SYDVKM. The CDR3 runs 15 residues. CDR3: CASSLAGGNNSPLHF.

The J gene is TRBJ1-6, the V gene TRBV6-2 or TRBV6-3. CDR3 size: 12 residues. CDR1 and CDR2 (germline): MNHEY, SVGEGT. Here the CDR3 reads CASSYGFSPLHF.

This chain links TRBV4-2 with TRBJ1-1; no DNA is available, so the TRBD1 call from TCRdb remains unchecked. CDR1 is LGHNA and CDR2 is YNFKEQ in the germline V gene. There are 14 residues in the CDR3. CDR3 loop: CASSQVGGWTEAFF.

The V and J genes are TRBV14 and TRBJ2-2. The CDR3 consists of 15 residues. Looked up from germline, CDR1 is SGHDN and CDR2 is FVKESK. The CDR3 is CASSQASHFTGELFF. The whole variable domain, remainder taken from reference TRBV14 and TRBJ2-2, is EAGVTQFPSHSVIEKGQTVTLRCDPISGHDNLYWYRRVMGKEIKFLLHFVKESKQDESGMPNNRFLAERTGGTYSTLKVQPAELEDSGVYFCASSQASHFTGELFFGEGSRLTVL.

The chain's CDR3 is CASSLDRVAGQPQHF. J is TRBJ1-5 and V is TRBV28; with no DNA, the TCRdb D assignment of TRBD1 cannot be verified. Germline V gene sequence: CDR1 MDHEN, CDR2 SYDVKM. The CDR3 totals 15 residues.

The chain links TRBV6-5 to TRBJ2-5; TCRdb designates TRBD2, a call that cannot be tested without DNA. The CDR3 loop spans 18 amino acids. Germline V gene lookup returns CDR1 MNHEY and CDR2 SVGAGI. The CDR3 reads CASSPVMTSGSLGETQYF.

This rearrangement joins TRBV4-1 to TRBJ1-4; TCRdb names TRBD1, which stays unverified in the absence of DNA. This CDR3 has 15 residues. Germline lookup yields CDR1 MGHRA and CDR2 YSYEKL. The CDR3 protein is CASSQGGTGNEKLFF.

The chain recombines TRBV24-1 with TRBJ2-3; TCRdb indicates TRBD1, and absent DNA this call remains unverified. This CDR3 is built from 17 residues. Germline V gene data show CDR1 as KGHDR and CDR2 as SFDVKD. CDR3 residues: CATTPYPDRASTDTQYF.

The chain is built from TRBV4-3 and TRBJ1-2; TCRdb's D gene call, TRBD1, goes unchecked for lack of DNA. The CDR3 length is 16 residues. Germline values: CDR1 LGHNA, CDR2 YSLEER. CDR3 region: CASSPGGGDVRYGYTF.

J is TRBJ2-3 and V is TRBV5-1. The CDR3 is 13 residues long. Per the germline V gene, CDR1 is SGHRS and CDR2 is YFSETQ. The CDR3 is CASSLQDTDTQYF. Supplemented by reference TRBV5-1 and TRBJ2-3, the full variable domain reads KAGVTQTPRYLIKTRGQQVTLSCSPISGHRSVSWYQQTPGQGLQFLFEYFSETQRNKGNFPGRFSGRQFSNSRSEMNVSTLELGDSALYLCASSLQDTDTQYFGPGTRLTVL.

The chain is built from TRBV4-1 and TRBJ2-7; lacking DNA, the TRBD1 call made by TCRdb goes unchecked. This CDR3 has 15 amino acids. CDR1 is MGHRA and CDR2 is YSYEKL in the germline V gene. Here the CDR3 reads CASSQTGGPKGEQYF.

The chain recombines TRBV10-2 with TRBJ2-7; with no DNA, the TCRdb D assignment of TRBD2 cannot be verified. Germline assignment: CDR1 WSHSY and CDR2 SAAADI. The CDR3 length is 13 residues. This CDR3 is CASTRPGSYEQYF.

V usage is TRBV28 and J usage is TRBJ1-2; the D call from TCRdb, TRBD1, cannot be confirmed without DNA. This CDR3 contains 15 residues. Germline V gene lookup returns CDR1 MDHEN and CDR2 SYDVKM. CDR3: CASSSRRDRPYGYTF.

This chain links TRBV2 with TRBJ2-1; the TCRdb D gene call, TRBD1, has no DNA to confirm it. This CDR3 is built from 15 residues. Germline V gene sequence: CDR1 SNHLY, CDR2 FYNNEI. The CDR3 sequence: CASTSRGAGGNEQFF.

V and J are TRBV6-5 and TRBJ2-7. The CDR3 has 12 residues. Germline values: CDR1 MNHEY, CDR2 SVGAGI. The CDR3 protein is CASSPGFYEQYF.

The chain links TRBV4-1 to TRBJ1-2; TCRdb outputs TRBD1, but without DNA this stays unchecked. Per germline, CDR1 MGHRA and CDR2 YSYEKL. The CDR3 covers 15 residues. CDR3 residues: CASSQVSQGGYGYTF.

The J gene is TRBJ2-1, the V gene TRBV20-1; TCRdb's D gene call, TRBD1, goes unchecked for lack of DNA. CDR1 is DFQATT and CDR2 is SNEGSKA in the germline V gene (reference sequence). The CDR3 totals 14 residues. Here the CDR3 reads CSARRAGFLNEQFF.

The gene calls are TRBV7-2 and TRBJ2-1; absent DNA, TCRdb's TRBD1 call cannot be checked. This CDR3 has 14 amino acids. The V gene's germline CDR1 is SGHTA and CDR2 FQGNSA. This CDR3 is CASSTMGTAREQFF.

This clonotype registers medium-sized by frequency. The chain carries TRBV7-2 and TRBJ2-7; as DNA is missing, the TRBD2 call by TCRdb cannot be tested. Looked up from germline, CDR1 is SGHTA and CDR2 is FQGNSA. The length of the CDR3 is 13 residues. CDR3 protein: CASSSGTFYEQYF.

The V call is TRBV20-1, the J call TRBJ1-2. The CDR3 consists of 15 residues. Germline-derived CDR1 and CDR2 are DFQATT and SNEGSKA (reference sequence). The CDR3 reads CSARERTPTNYGYTF.

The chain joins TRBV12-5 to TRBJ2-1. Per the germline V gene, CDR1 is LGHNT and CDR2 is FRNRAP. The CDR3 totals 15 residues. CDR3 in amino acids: CASGRSGSSYNEQFF. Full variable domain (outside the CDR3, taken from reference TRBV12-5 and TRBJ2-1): DARVTQTPRHKVTEMGQEVTMRCQPILGHNTVFWYRQTMMQGLELLAYFRNRAPLDDSGMPKDRFSAEMPDATLATLKIQPSEPRDSAVYFCASGRSGSSYNEQFFGPGTRLTVL.

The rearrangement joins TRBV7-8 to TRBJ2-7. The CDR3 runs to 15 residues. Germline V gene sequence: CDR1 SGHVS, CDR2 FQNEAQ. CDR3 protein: CASSLTGLVASEQYF.